Following are 30 T cell receptor beta chains from one sample sequenced in a study of shared clonotypes between healthy human individuals. Produced via immunoSEQ multiplex PCR; TCRdb's table is partial and in-frame only. Among roughly 1,600,000 clones listed, less than 99% were seen once. The sequenced sample consisted of naive CD4+ T cells sorted from blood. Subset described: CD45RA+ positively selected. Receptor source: a man younger than 40 in good health.

The J gene is TRBJ2-7, the V gene TRBV11-1; D is ambiguous. V shed 1 base and J shed 2 bases, with 6 bases lying between them. CDR1 is SGHAT and CDR2 is FQDESV in the germline V gene (reference sequence). There are 13 residues in the CDR3. CDR3: CASSLGSTYEQYF. CDR3 coding DNA: TGTGCCAGCAGCTTAGGCAGCACCTACGAGCAGTACTTC. Based on the CDR3 plus reference TRBV11-1 and TRBJ2-7, the full variable domain is EAEVAQSPRYKITEKSQAVAFWCDPISGHATLYWYRQILGQGPELLVQFQDESVVDDSQLPKDRFSAERLKGVDSTLKIQPAELGDSAMYLCASSLGSTYEQYFGPGTRLTVT.

The gene calls are TRBV6-1 and TRBJ2-7; D is perhaps TRBD2 (7 bases). There are 14 residues in the CDR3. V was shortened by 0 bases and J by 7 bases, with 13 bases between the two germline ends. In germline, CDR1 is MNHNS, CDR2 SASEGT. The CDR3 sequence is CASSEAGGGWEQYF. CDR3 sequence (DNA): TGTGCCAGCAGTGAAGCTGGGGGGGGCTGGGAGCAGTACTTC.

This clone was seen only once. The chain is built from TRBV18 and TRBJ1-1, with no clear D. This CDR3 is 14 amino acids long. Per germline, CDR1 KGHSH and CDR2 LQKENI. V was pared by 1 base and J by 2 bases, with 8 bases between. CDR3 sequence reads: CASSPLTTNTEAFF. CDR3 nucleotides: TGTGCCAGCTCACCACTGACAACTAACACTGAAGCTTTCTTT.

This chain's CDR3 is CAIRPGPSSYEQYF. Written as DNA, the CDR3 is TGTGCCATCAGACCGGGACCGAGCTCCTACGAGCAGTACTTC. The V and J genes are TRBV10-3 and TRBJ2-7; D tentatively fits TRBD1 or TRBD2 (5 bases each). This CDR3 region has 14 residues. Trimming shortened V by 6 bases and J by 0 bases, and 12 bases separated the two germline ends. Germline V CDR1 and CDR2: ENHRY, SYGVKD.

A note on this clone: The sample has other DNA sequences that encode this CDR3 too. CDR3 DNA: TGTGCCAGCAGCGTAGTGCCGGGTACCTACGAGCAGTACTTC. Its translation: CASSVVPGTYEQYF. The rearrangement uses TRBV9 and TRBJ2-7; D remains unclear. V was trimmed by 0 bases and J by 2 bases, leaving 9 bases between them. Looked up from germline, CDR1 is SGDLS and CDR2 is YYNGEE. The CDR3 runs 14 residues. Drawing the rest from reference TRBV9 and TRBJ2-7, the complete variable domain is DSGVTQTPKHLITATGQRVTLRCSPRSGDLSVYWYQQSLDQGLQFLIQYYNGEERAKGNILERFSAQQFPDLHSELNLSSLELGDSALYFCASSVVPGTYEQYFGPGTRLTVT.

The gene calls are TRBV28 and TRBJ2-7; D might be TRBD1 (5 bases). Germline V gives CDR1 MDHEN, CDR2 SYDVKM. Trimming pared 8 bases from V and 5 bases from J, leaving 10 bases between. The CDR3 sequence is 11 residues long. CDR3 in amino acids: CASGQVHEQYF. The CDR3 DNA follows: TGTGCCAGCGGACAAGTTCACGAGCAGTACTTC.

V and J are TRBV10-3 and TRBJ2-7; weak D call: TRBD2 (7 bases). V dropped 4 bases and J dropped 2 bases, with 12 bases sitting between them. Per the germline V gene, CDR1 is ENHRY and CDR2 is SYGVKD. The CDR3 is 14 amino acids. CDR3 nucleotides: TGTGCCATCAGTGGGGGAGGGGGAACCTACGAGCAGTACTTC. As protein: CAISGGGGTYEQYF.

The chain combines TRBV9 with TRBJ1-1; D is perhaps TRBD1 (5 bases). The V and J ends lost 0 bases and 8 bases respectively, with 14 bases between them. The germline V gene encodes CDR1 SGDLS and CDR2 YYNGEE. The CDR3 length is 14 residues. Written as DNA, the CDR3 is TGTGCCAGCAGCGTAGCGTCCGGCCGGGGCGAAGCTTTCTTT. Translating it yields CASSVASGRGEAFF.

On this clone: Other nucleotide sequences from this sample produce the same CDR3. The rearrangement joins TRBV29-1 to TRBJ2-7; D unresolved. The germline V gene has CDR1 SQVTM and CDR2 ANQGSEA. The length of the CDR3 is 11 residues. Between the trimmed V and J ends, which lost 4 bases and 1 base, there was a span of 5 bases. CDR3 DNA sequence: TGCAGCGTTGGGGGATCCTACGAGCAGTACTTC. This translates into CSVGGSYEQYF.

The rearrangement uses TRBV7-9 and TRBJ2-5; weak D call: TRBD2 (6 bases). The CDR3 spans 17 residues. With 1 base removed from V and 5 bases from J, the gap between germline ends came to 20 bases. Germline loops: CDR1 SEHNR, CDR2 FQNEAQ (reference sequence). The CDR3 DNA follows: TGTGCCAGCAGCTTAGACGTCCGGCAGGGAGGTTTGGAGACCCAGTACTTC. The encoded protein is CASSLDVRQGGLETQYF.

This clone came up once. The V gene is TRBV15, the J gene TRBJ1-5; D is possibly TRBD1 (5 bases). Germline loops: CDR1 LNHNV, CDR2 YYDKDF (reference sequence). Deletions cut 2 bases from V and 4 bases from J, with 12 bases between. The CDR3 length is 15 residues. CDR3 in DNA: TGTGCCACCAGCAGACCCAGGGTTGGGAATCAGCCCCAGCATTTT. This translates into CATSRPRVGNQPQHF.

The chain is built from TRBV5-6 and TRBJ2-1; 14 bases align to TRBD2. CDR1 SGHDT and CDR2 YYEEEE come from the germline V gene. The CDR3 sequence is 18 residues long. Unmatched junction bases numbered 14, after V lost 4 bases and J lost 8 bases. In DNA, the CDR3 is TGTGCCAGCAGCCGCGGGACTAGCGGGAGATCGGCGAGGGATGAGCAGTTCTTC. Translated: CASSRGTSGRSARDEQFF.

The V call is TRBV28, the J call TRBJ2-7; D unresolved. The CDR3 has 11 amino acids. The ends were cut back, 10 bases at V and 3 bases at J, with 10 bases in the middle. The germline V gene encodes CDR1 MDHEN and CDR2 SYDVKM. The CDR3 region is CATQEDYEQYF. The CDR3 DNA follows: TGTGCCACCCAGGAAGACTACGAGCAGTACTTC.

CDR3 in amino acids: CASSLTGSGATNEKLFF. The CDR3 coding sequence is TGCGCCAGCAGCTTGACAGGGAGCGGCGCAACTAATGAAAAACTGTTTTTT. V is TRBV5-1 and J is TRBJ1-4; tentatively, D is TRBD1 (6 bases). V was trimmed by 1 base and J by 0 bases, leaving 13 bases between them. This CDR3 spans 17 amino acids. CDR1 SGHRS and CDR2 YFSETQ come from the germline V gene.

The chain is built from TRBV30 and TRBJ1-2; D not certain. In germline, CDR1 is GTSNPN, CDR2 SVGIG (reference sequence). The CDR3 covers 13 residues. V lost 1 base and J lost 4, with 10 bases in between. This chain's CDR3 is CAWSGAFGYGYTF. Here the CDR3 DNA reads TGTGCCTGGAGTGGGGCGTTTGGCTATGGCTACACCTTC.

CDR3: CASSPGARDGYTF. DNA for the CDR3: TGTGCCAGCAGCCCCGGCGCCAGGGATGGCTACACCTTC. The rearrangement links TRBV5-6 to TRBJ1-2; D is possibly TRBD1 (5 bases). CDR3 length: 13 amino acids. Germline loops: CDR1 SGHDT, CDR2 YYEEEE. Between the trimmed V and J ends, which lost 4 bases and 6 bases, there was a span of 13 bases. Drawing the rest from reference TRBV5-6 and TRBJ1-2, the complete variable domain is DAGVTQSPTHLIKTRGQQVTLRCSPKSGHDTVSWYQQALGQGPQFIFQYYEEEERQRGNFPDRFSGHQFPNYSSELNVNALLLGDSALYLCASSPGARDGYTFGSGTRLTVV.

J is TRBJ1-4 and V is TRBV30, with D perhaps TRBD1 (5 bases). The CDR3 length is 14 residues. CDR1 is GTSNPN and CDR2 is SVGIG in the germline V gene (reference sequence). The V gene lost 7 bases and the J gene lost 0 bases, with 12 bases spanning the gap. CDR3 sequence: CASQGPATNEKLFF. Written as DNA, the CDR3 is TGTGCCTCCCAGGGCCCGGCAACTAATGAAAAACTGTTTTTT.

CDR3 DNA: TGTGCCAGCAGCCCACAAGGGACCCGGGGGAAGACCCAGTACTTC. Translated: CASSPQGTRGKTQYF. This rearrangement joins TRBV11-2 to TRBJ2-5; maybe TRBD2 (6 bases). This CDR3 comprises 15 residues. The germline V gene encodes CDR1 SGHAT and CDR2 FQNNGV. The ends were cut back, 5 bases at V and 6 bases at J, with 19 bases in the middle.

This chain connects TRBV7-2 to TRBJ2-3, with D uncertain. Trimming took 1 base from V and 4 from J, leaving 9 bases between them. The CDR3 length is 14 residues. Germline CDR1 SGHTA, CDR2 FQGNSA. The CDR3 nucleotides are TGTGCCAGCAGCTTAGTGCAGGCGGCAGATACGCAGTATTTT. Translating it yields CASSLVQAADTQYF. Full variable domain (rest looked up from reference TRBV7-2 and TRBJ2-3): GAGVSQSPSNKVTEKGKDVELRCDPISGHTALYWYRQSLGQGLEFLIYFQGNSAPDKSGLPSDRFSAERTGGSVSTLTIQRTQQEDSAVYLCASSLVQAADTQYFGPGTRLTVL.

The gene calls are TRBV7-2 and TRBJ2-1; D may match TRBD1 or TRBD2 (6 bases each). V lost 5 bases to trimming and J lost 7 bases, with 12 bases between them. There are 13 residues in the CDR3. Germline V gene sequence: CDR1 SGHTA, CDR2 FQGNSA. The CDR3 nucleotides read TGTGCCAGCAGCCTAGGGGGGCATAATGAGCAGTTCTTC. It encodes CASSLGGHNEQFF.

This sequence joins TRBV7-2 and TRBJ2-7; D possibly corresponds to TRBD2 (6 bases). Per the germline V gene, CDR1 is SGHTA and CDR2 is FQGNSA. The CDR3 is made up of 15 amino acids. V gave up 1 base and J gave up 2 bases, with 12 bases separating them. The chain's CDR3 is CASSLEGTGTYEQYF. CDR3 nucleotide sequence: TGTGCCAGCAGCTTAGAGGGGACTGGTACCTACGAGCAGTACTTC. Full variable domain (outside the CDR3, taken from reference TRBV7-2 and TRBJ2-7): GAGVSQSPSNKVTEKGKDVELRCDPISGHTALYWYRQSLGQGLEFLIYFQGNSAPDKSGLPSDRFSAERTGGSVSTLTIQRTQQEDSAVYLCASSLEGTGTYEQYFGPGTRLTVT.

V and J are TRBV18 and TRBJ1-1; 9 bases match TRBD1. V lost 4 bases and J lost 2; bases outside the gene matches: 5. Per germline, CDR1 KGHSH and CDR2 LQKENI. CDR3 length equals 15 residues. The CDR3 DNA reads TGTGCCAGCTCACACGACAGGGGGGGAAACACTGAAGCTTTCTTT. This gives the protein CASSHDRGGNTEAFF.

This sequence joins TRBV6-6 and TRBJ2-7, with D tentatively TRBD2 (5 bases). This CDR3 is built from 15 residues. The germline gives CDR1 MNHNY, CDR2 SVGAGI (reference sequence). Trimming removed 0 bases from V and 2 bases from J, with 11 bases in between. In DNA form, the CDR3 reads TGTGCCAGCAGTTACTCGAGGGTAGCGACCTACGAGCAGTACTTC. It translates to CASSYSRVATYEQYF.

This clone came up once. The rearrangement uses TRBV9 and TRBJ2-1; 7 positions agree with TRBD2. This CDR3 has 15 amino acids. From germline, CDR1 is SGDLS and CDR2 YYNGEE. V shed 0 bases, J shed 2 bases, and the junction held 2 bases outside the gene matches. Here the CDR3 reads CASSVEAGTYNEQFF. The CDR3, as DNA: TGTGCCAGCAGCGTAGAAGCGGGAACCTACAATGAGCAGTTCTTC.

V usage is TRBV10-2 and J usage is TRBJ2-7; D may be TRBD1 (5 bases). Germline V CDR1 and CDR2: WSHSY, SAAADI. The CDR3 covers 14 residues. V lost 8 bases and J 2 bases, leaving 16 bases between the germline ends. The CDR3 region is CASEKGREPYEQYF. CDR3 in DNA: TGCGCCAGCGAAAAGGGCAGGGAACCCTACGAGCAGTACTTC.

The chain carries TRBV5-5 and TRBJ2-7; tentative D call: TRBD2 (6 bases). The CDR3 runs to 13 residues. Deletions cut 4 bases from V and 7 bases from J, with 15 bases between. Per germline, CDR1 SGHKS and CDR2 YYEKEE (reference sequence). This CDR3 is CASSTGDSKEQYF. The CDR3 region has the DNA TGTGCCAGCAGCACCGGGGACTCCAAGGAGCAGTACTTC. The full variable domain, with the rest looked up from reference TRBV5-5 and TRBJ2-7, is DAGVTQSPTHLIKTRGQQVTLRCSPISGHKSVSWYQQVLGQGPQFIFQYYEKEERGRGNFPDRFSARQFPNYSSELNVNALLLGDSALYLCASSTGDSKEQYFGPGTRLTVT.

The rearrangement joins TRBV10-3 to TRBJ2-7; D perhaps matches TRBD2 (5 bases). The ends were cut back, 8 bases at V and 2 bases at J, with 19 bases in the middle. The CDR3 runs to 15 residues. Germline CDR1 is ENHRY and CDR2 is SYGVKD. The CDR3 DNA is TGTGCCATCTCCGGAGGCCGAATCGCCACCTACGAGCAGTACTTC. It encodes CAISGGRIATYEQYF.

The genes are TRBV7-9 and TRBJ2-3; TRBD1 agrees at 8 bases. J was trimmed by 5 bases and V by 4 bases; bases with no gene match: 2. The CDR3 runs to 13 residues. CDR1 is SEHNR, CDR2 FQNEAQ, per germline (reference sequence). The CDR3 region has the DNA TGTGCCAGCAGCTCACAGGGGGAAGATACGCAGTATTTT. Its translation is CASSSQGEDTQYF.

This clone came up once. J is TRBJ2-1 and V is TRBV14, with 9 bases that match TRBD1. Germline V lookup: CDR1 SGHDN, CDR2 FVKESK. Germline trimming cut 3 bases from V and 3 bases from J; bases unmatched to any gene: 12. The CDR3 extends over 18 amino acids. The CDR3, as DNA: TGTGCCAGCAGCCACCTCACCCCGCCGGGACAGGGCTACAATGAGCAGTTCTTC. Its translation: CASSHLTPPGQGYNEQFF.

This chain joins TRBV4-1 and TRBJ1-4, with D maybe TRBD1 (5 bases). V lost 1 base and J lost 8, with 14 bases in between. The germline V gene encodes CDR1 MGHRA and CDR2 YSYEKL. The CDR3 spans 15 residues. The CDR3 region is CASSQGYRGEEKLFF. The CDR3 DNA reads as TGCGCCAGCAGCCAAGGGTATAGGGGAGAGGAAAAACTGTTTTTT.